The table lists the clone carrying this T cell receptor beta chain with many counts. Its antigen is currently unknown. This sample was taken from a study of T cells in Graves' hyperthyroidism and ophthalmopathy. Across the whole study: Peripheral blood collection took place at initial diagnosis, before any treatment.

V was pared by 4 bases and J by 1 base, with 5 bases of the junction left unmatched. Germline CDR1 LGHDT, CDR2 YNNKEL (reference sequence). The CDR3 runs 16 residues. RNA transcripts were the template for amplifying TCR beta CDR3 regions. The HTBI primer set drove a first-round RT-PCR of the TCR CDR3. TCRdb re-derived calls from the multiplex PCR reads in MiXCR, one entry per CDR3 protein. The sample has around 250,000 distinct CDR3 sequences, about 14% seen once. General study findings and limits: Ophthalmopathy, which appeared later, was predicted by the model a median around 6 months before onset. Among clonotypes expanded in thyroid above 0.001, most were also found in blood.

The V and J genes are TRBV3-1 and TRBJ2-3, with 10 bases fitting TRBD2. The receptor comes from a woman in her thirties or forties with Graves' hyperthyroidism that later progressed to Graves' ophthalmopathy. Sequenced sample: blood. CDR3 region: CASSLSSGRRTDTQYF. The CDR3 nucleotides are TGTGCCAGCAGCCTTTCTAGCGGGAGACGCACAGATACGCAGTATTTT.